The text below deals with one TCR beta chain. Its antigen is not yet known. No much larger clone exists at a distance of one base, and base qualities are not known. The sample originates from a study of blood T cells in healthy people across ages (dated by TCRdb to between 2014 and 2017). General notes on the study: In model experiments, template switching captured roughly one uniquely barcoded TCR beta cDNA molecule for every two T cells. To track age-related changes in TCR beta repertoire diversity, the study relied on deep sequencing normalized with unique cDNA molecular identifiers. Four age groups were formed from the donors: young (average approximately 17 years), middle-aged (approximately 40), aged (under 70) and long-lived (about 75). Donors of different ages were randomly distributed across sequencing lanes to avoid experimental bias. The study analyzed two additional independent replicas of 1 million unique cDNA reads from the same blood draw for two donors, one aged 18 to 30 and one aged 80 or older.

Per the germline V gene (reference sequence), MNHEY is the CDR1 and SMNVEV is the CDR2. V is pruned by 6 bases and J by 8 bases, leaving 8 bases of the junction without a gene match. Counted from cysteine to phenylalanine, this CDR3 has 15 amino acids. Solely the CDR3 DNA is kept, with 45 bases framed from the first base. The roughly 42 donors, aged about 6 to 95 years, were systemically healthy Caucasian individuals from Russia. Each donor gave 9.5 to 10 milliliters of peripheral blood, drawn into EDTA-treated Vacutainer tubes. Ficoll-Paque density-gradient centrifugation was used to isolate PBMCs, with at least 7 million obtained per sample. Total RNA was extracted from PBMCs with Trizol reagent, with at least 6 micrograms obtained per sample. Naive CD45RAhigh/CD27high T cell percentages were measured by flow cytometry on a PBMC aliquot from every donor. What the research found in general, with its limitations: Total diversity estimates from one million sequenced T cells were considered lower bounds and underestimates. Observed TCR beta diversity correlated strongly with the percentage of naive T cells measured by flow cytometry. Conclusive comparison of naive and antigen-experienced compartments was prevented by the profiling of bulk unsorted PBMCs. As age increased, observed TCR beta diversity per million T cells dropped in a roughly linear way, and a significant reduction was already evident by age around 41. Because donor CMV infection status was unknown, age-related changes in expanded clonotypes were potentially confounded. The long-lived group showed more naive CD4+ T cells, fewer expanded clones and increased TCR diversity than the aged group, suggesting age selection.

Receptors were amplified or captured by 5' RACE. A second PCR of roughly 6 to 12 cycles was performed with a sample-barcoded 5' primer and a J-beta primer mix. A unique molecular identifier was introduced onto each TCR beta cDNA molecule by a template-switch 5' adaptor carrying 12 random nucleotides. At least 3 million CDR3-containing paired-end reads were obtained from each sample. All of the RNA was converted into first-strand cDNA using the Mint cDNA synthesis kit, with a TRBC-specific oligonucleotide serving as the primer. Following uracil-DNA glycosylase treatment, all cDNA underwent a first 18-cycle PCR with the universal primers M1SS and BC2_uni_R. On the study's bioinformatics: For normalization, 1 million high-quality reads, each with a distinct molecular identifier, were randomly selected from each sample. Instead of being binned into consensus sequences, reads with shared molecular identifiers were discarded. MiTCR, with a Q25 quality threshold and the strictest error-elimination algorithm, was used for CDR3 identification, clonotype clustering and error correction. A nonparametric unseen species model using Euler transformation provided a lower-bound estimate of total TCR beta diversity. The public sequencing data were trimmed at Q25 with fastp and processed into clonotypes with MiXCR by TCRdb, which kept only in-frame beta chains. Rows are combined by CDR3 protein, so each entry shows the most common genes and DNA. The V and J calls come from TCRdb's annotation, not from the publication. The sample profile shows roughly 1.9 million distinct CDR3 sequences; 39% of them were found once. The top ten clones comprise 20% to 25% of the sample.

The sequencing sample was made of blood. The V gene is TRBV27 and the J gene is TRBJ2-1, with 12 middle bases fitting TRBD2. This receptor was obtained from a human donor in good health. The nucleotide sequence is given as TGTGCCAGCAGGATCCTAGCGGGGGGGAAAGATGAGCAGTTCTTC. This translates into CASRILAGGKDEQFF.